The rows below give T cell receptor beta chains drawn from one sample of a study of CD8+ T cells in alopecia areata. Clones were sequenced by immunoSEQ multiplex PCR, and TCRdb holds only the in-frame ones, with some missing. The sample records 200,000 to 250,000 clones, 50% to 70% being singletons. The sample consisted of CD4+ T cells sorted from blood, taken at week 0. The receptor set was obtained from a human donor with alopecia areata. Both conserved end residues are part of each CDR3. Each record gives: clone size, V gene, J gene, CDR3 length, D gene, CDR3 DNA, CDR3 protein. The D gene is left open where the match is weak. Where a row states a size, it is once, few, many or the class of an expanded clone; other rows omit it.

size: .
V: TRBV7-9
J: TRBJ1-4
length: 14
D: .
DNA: TGTGCCAGCAGCTTAGGACAGACGAATGAAAAACTGTTTTTT
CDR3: CASSLGQTNEKLFF

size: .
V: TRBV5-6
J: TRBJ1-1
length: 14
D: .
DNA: TGTGCCAGCAGCTTGCCAGGACGTGTCACTGAAGCTTTCTTT
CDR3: CASSLPGRVTEAFF

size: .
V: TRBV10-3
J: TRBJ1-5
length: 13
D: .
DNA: TGTGCCATCGCCACGGGGGGCAATCAGCCCCAGCATTTT
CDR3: CAIATGGNQPQHF

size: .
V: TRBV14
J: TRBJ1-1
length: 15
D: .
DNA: TGTGCCAGCAGCCAAAGGGGCCTATTGAACACTGAAGCTTTCTTT
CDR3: CASSQRGLLNTEAFF

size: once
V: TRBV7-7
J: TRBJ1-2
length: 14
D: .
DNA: TGTGCTAGCAGCCCGGGACCCGGGTCCTCCGGCTACACCTTC
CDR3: CASSPGPGSSGYTF

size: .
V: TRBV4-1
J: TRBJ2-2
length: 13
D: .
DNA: TGCGCCAGCAGCGGAGTTAGTTCCGGGGAGCTGTTTTTT
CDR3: CASSGVSSGELFF

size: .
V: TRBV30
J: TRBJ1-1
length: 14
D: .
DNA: TGTGCCTGGAGTGTGGGAGACATAAACACTGAAGCTTTCTTT
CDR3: CAWSVGDINTEAFF

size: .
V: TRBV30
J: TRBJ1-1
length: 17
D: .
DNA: TGTGCCTGGAGTGTACCTAGTCGACAGTTCATGAACACTGAAGCTTTCTTT
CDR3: CAWSVPSRQFMNTEAFF

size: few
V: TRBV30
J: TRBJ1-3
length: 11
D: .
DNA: TGTGCCTGGAGTAATGCGAACACCATATATTTT
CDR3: CAWSNANTIYF

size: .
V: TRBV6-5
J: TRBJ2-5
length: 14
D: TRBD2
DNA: TGTGCCAGCAGTCGGACTAGCGGGATAGAGACCCAGTACTTC
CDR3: CASSRTSGIETQYF

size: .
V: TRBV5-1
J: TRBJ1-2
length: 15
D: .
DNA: TGCGCCAGCAGCTTGGCCCGCAGGGGACTCTATGGCTACACCTTC
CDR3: CASSLARRGLYGYTF

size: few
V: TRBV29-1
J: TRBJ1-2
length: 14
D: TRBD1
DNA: TGCAGCGTTGAGGACAGGGGGATTTTAGGAGGCTACACCTTC
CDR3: CSVEDRGILGGYTF

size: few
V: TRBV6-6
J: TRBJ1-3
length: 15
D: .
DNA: TGTGCCAGCATTATGACAGGTCTAGGTGGAAACACCATATATTTT
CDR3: CASIMTGLGGNTIYF

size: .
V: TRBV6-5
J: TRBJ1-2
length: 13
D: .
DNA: TGTGCCAGCAGTGGCGGGGGGAGCCTTGGCTACACCTTC
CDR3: CASSGGGSLGYTF

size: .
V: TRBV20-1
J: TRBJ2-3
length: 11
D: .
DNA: TGCAGTGCAATCCCCCAGGATACGCAGTATTTT
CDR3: CSAIPQDTQYF

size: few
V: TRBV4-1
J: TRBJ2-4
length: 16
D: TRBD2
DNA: TGCGCCAGCAGCCAAGGGAAACTAGCGGCCTCGAACATTCAGTACTTC
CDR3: CASSQGKLAASNIQYF

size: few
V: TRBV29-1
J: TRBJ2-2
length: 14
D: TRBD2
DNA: TGCAGCGTCCTAGCGGGACCGAACACCGGGGAGCTGTTTTTT
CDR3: CSVLAGPNTGELFF

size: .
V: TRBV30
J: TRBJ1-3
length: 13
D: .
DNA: TGTGCCTGGAGCGGGACTCTTCGAAACACCATATATTTT
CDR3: CAWSGTLRNTIYF

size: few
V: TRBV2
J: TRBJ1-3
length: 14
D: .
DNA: TGTGCCAGCAGCGACAGGAGCTCTGGAAACACCATATATTTT
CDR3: CASSDRSSGNTIYF

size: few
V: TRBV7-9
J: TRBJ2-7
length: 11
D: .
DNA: TGTGCCAGCAGCTTAAACTACGAGCAGTACTTC
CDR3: CASSLNYEQYF

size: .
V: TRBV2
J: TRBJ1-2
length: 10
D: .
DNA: TGTGCCAGCAGTGAAGCTGGCTACACCTTC
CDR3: CASSEAGYTF

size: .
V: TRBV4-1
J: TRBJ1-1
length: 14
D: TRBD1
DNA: TGCGCCAGCAGCCAAGTCGGAGGGGGCAGTCAAGCTTTCTTT
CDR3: CASSQVGGGSQAFF

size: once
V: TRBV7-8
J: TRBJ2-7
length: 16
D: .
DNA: TGTGCCAGCAGCCCTCGGCGGGCAGCGGTAATCTACGAGCAGTACTTC
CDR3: CASSPRRAAVIYEQYF

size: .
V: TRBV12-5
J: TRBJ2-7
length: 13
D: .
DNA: TGTGCTAGTGGTTTGCCACAGGGCTACGGGCAGTACTTC
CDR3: CASGLPQGYGQYF

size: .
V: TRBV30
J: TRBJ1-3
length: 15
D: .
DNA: TGTGCCTGGAGTAAGAAACAGGGTTCGAGAAACACCATATATTTT
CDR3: CAWSKKQGSRNTIYF

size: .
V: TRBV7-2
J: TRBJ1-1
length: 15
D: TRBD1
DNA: TGTGCCAGCAGGCAACAGGGGCTGGTGAACACTGAAGCTTTCTTT
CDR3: CASRQQGLVNTEAFF

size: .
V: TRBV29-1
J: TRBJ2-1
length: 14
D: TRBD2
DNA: TGCAGCGTTGTAGGCGGGAGGGCCGGGGATGAGCAGTTCTTC
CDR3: CSVVGGRAGDEQFF

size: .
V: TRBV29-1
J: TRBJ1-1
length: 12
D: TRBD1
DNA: TGCAGCGTCCGCCGACAGGGCACTGAAGCTTTCTTT
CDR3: CSVRRQGTEAFF

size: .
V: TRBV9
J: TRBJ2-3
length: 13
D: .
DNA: TGTGCCAGCAGCGTAGCCTGGACAGATACGCAGTATTTT
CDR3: CASSVAWTDTQYF

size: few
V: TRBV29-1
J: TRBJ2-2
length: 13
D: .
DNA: TGCAGCGTTGTTAGGGGCTCTGGCGGGGAGCTGTTTTTT
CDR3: CSVVRGSGGELFF

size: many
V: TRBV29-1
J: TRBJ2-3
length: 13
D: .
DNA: TGCAGCGTTATACAGGGATGGTCAGATACGCAGTATTTT
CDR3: CSVIQGWSDTQYF

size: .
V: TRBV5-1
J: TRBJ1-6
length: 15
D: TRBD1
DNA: TGCGCCAGCAGCCGCTGGACAGGCGATAATTCACCCCTCCACTTT
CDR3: CASSRWTGDNSPLHF

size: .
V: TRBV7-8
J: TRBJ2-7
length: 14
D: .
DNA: TGTGCCAGCAGCTTCAGGGGGGTTCCCTACGAGCAGTACTTC
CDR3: CASSFRGVPYEQYF

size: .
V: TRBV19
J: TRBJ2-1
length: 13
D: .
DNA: TGTGCCAGTAGTCCTCAAGCCTACAATGAGCAGTTCTTC
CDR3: CASSPQAYNEQFF

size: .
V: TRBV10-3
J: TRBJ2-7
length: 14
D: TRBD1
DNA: TGTGCCATCAGGGGGACAGGGGTGTCCTACGAGCAGTACTTC
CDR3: CAIRGTGVSYEQYF

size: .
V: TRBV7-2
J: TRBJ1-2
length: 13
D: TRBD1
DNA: TGTGCCAGCAGCCGGGACAGGGGAGGAGGCTACACCTTC
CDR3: CASSRDRGGGYTF

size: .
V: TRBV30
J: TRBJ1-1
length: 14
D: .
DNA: TGTGCCTGGAGGGGTGACAACCTGAACACTGAAGCTTTCTTT
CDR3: CAWRGDNLNTEAFF

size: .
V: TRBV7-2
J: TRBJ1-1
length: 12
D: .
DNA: TGTGCCAGCAGCATGCGGGCCTCCTCAGCTTTCTTT
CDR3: CASSMRASSAFF

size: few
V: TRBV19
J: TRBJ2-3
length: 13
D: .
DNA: TGTGCCAGTAGTGATCGGTCTACAGATACGCAGTATTTT
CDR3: CASSDRSTDTQYF

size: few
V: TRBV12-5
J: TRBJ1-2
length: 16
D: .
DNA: TGTGCTAGTGGTTTGGTACCGAAGGCCCCTAACTATGGCTACACCTTC
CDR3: CASGLVPKAPNYGYTF

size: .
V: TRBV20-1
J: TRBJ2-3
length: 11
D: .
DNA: TGCAGTGCTAGCTCCACAGATACGCAGTATTTT
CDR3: CSASSTDTQYF

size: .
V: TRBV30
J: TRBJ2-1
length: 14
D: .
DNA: TGTGCCGGAGACCGGGGTCTGTCCTACAATGAGCAGTTCTTC
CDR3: CAGDRGLSYNEQFF

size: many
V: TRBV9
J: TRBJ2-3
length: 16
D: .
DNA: TGTGCCAGCAGCGTAGGGGACGGGTCTCCTCCTTATACGCAGTATTTT
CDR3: CASSVGDGSPPYTQYF

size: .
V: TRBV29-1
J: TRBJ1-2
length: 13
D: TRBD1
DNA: TGCAGCGTTGAAGTTGGGACAGACTATGGCTACACCTTC
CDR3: CSVEVGTDYGYTF

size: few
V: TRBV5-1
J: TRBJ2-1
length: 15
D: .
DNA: TGCGCCAGCATCCTCACCTCAGGGGCCAAGACCGAGCAGTTCTTC
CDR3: CASILTSGAKTEQFF

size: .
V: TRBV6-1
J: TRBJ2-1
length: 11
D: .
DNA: TGTGCCAGCACCAGGAACAATGAGCAGTTCTTC
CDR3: CASTRNNEQFF

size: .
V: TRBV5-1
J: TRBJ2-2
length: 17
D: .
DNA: TGCGCCAGCAGCTTGGTGGCCGGGCCAGTCGACACCGGGGAGCTGTTTTTT
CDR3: CASSLVAGPVDTGELFF

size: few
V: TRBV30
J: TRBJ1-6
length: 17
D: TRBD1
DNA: TGTGCCTGGAGTGCCCGGACAGGGCTGGACTATAATTCACCCCTCCACTTT
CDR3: CAWSARTGLDYNSPLHF

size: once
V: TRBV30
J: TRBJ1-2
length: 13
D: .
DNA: TGTGCCTGGGCGGCCATCGCTAACTATGGCTACACCTTC
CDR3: CAWAAIANYGYTF

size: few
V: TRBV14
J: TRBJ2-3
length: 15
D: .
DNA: TGTGCCAGCAGCCCGATAGCTACTAGCACAGATACGCAGTATTTT
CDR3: CASSPIATSTDTQYF

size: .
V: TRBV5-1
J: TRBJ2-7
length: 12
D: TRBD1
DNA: TGCGCCAGCAGCCAGGACAGGAACGAGCAGTACTTC
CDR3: CASSQDRNEQYF

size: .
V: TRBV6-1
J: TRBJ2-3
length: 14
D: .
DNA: TGTGCCAGCAGTTCTCGAACCGGGGCAGATACGCAGTATTTT
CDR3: CASSSRTGADTQYF